These T cell receptor beta chains were read from a single sample in a study of cytomegalovirus exposure and HLA in healthy donors. The data were produced by immunoSEQ multiplex PCR, yet TCRdb's version contains in-frame clones alone and is incomplete. The repertoire holds approximately 150,000 clones, with almost 80% as singletons. The material sequenced was PBMCs. The receptors were sampled from a male donor in good health and CMV-seronegative. The CDR3 runs from the conserved cysteine through the conserved F or W. The order of the fields is V gene, J gene, clone size, CDR3 length, D gene, CDR3 DNA, CDR3 protein. A D gene is named only where the DNA matches it firmly. Not all rows give a size; the values are once, few, many and, for expanded clones, a class.

v_gene: TRBV4-3; j_gene: TRBJ1-5; abundance: .; len: 15; d_gene: .; CDR3nt: TGCGCCAGCAGCCAAGATCGGACAGCCAATCAGCCCCAGCATTTT; CDR3aa: CASSQDRTANQPQHF
v_gene: TRBV5-1; j_gene: TRBJ2-5; abundance: .; len: 16; d_gene: TRBD2; CDR3nt: TGCGCCAGCCGACTATCCGGGACTAGCGGGGGGGAGACCCAGTACTTC; CDR3aa: CASRLSGTSGGETQYF
v_gene: TRBV25-1; j_gene: TRBJ1-1; abundance: .; len: 12; d_gene: TRBD1; CDR3nt: TGTGCCAGCAGGGACAGGGGGACTGAAGCTTTCTTT; CDR3aa: CASRDRGTEAFF
v_gene: TRBV11-1; j_gene: TRBJ2-7; abundance: .; len: 13; d_gene: .; CDR3nt: TGTGCCAGCAGCTTTACAGGGTCCTACGAGCAGTACTTC; CDR3aa: CASSFTGSYEQYF
v_gene: TRBV7-2; j_gene: TRBJ2-3; abundance: .; len: 13; d_gene: .; CDR3nt: TGTGCCAGCACCAACTGGGGGGGCGATACGCAGTATTTT; CDR3aa: CASTNWGGDTQYF
v_gene: TRBV6-5; j_gene: TRBJ2-7; abundance: .; len: 15; d_gene: TRBD2; CDR3nt: TGTGCCAGCAGGGTGGGGGGGGTGGACTCCTACGAGCAGTACTTC; CDR3aa: CASRVGGVDSYEQYF
v_gene: TRBV29-1; j_gene: TRBJ1-5; abundance: once; len: 13; d_gene: .; CDR3nt: TGCAGCGTTGTGGAGGGAATGGGCCAGCCCCAGCATTTT; CDR3aa: CSVVEGMGQPQHF
v_gene: TRBV4-2; j_gene: TRBJ2-7; abundance: .; len: 15; d_gene: TRBD1; CDR3nt: TGTGCCAGCAGCCACCTGGGACAGGCAAACTACGAGCAGTACTTC; CDR3aa: CASSHLGQANYEQYF
v_gene: TRBV27; j_gene: TRBJ2-1; abundance: .; len: 16; d_gene: TRBD2; CDR3nt: TGTGCCAGCAGTTCTGGTCGACTAGCGGGAAACAATGAGCAGTTCTTC; CDR3aa: CASSSGRLAGNNEQFF
v_gene: TRBV19; j_gene: TRBJ1-1; abundance: few; len: 14; d_gene: TRBD1; CDR3nt: TGTGCCAGTAGGCGGGGCAGGGGGGAGACTGAAGCTTTCTTT; CDR3aa: CASRRGRGETEAFF
v_gene: TRBV6-5; j_gene: TRBJ2-3; abundance: once; len: 15; d_gene: TRBD2; CDR3nt: TGTGCCAGCACCCCTGGGACTAGCGGGGGAACTACGCAGTATTTT; CDR3aa: CASTPGTSGGTTQYF
v_gene: TRBV2; j_gene: TRBJ1-1; abundance: .; len: 16; d_gene: TRBD1; CDR3nt: TGTGCCAGCAGTAGACAGGGGCGGTTGGGGAACACTGAAGCTTTCTTT; CDR3aa: CASSRQGRLGNTEAFF
v_gene: TRBV9; j_gene: TRBJ2-1; abundance: .; len: 15; d_gene: TRBD2; CDR3nt: TGTGCCAGCAGCGTAGCCCTAGCGGGGGCAAATGAGCAGTTCTTC; CDR3aa: CASSVALAGANEQFF
v_gene: TRBV27; j_gene: TRBJ2-3; abundance: .; len: 14; d_gene: TRBD1; CDR3nt: TGTGCCAGCAGACCGACAGGGGGGACAGATACGCAGTATTTT; CDR3aa: CASRPTGGTDTQYF
v_gene: TRBV5-1; j_gene: TRBJ1-4; abundance: .; len: 15; d_gene: .; CDR3nt: TGCGCCAGCAGCTTGGCCGGGAACTCTAATGAAAAACTGTTTTTT; CDR3aa: CASSLAGNSNEKLFF
v_gene: TRBV6-5; j_gene: TRBJ1-2; abundance: .; len: 13; d_gene: .; CDR3nt: TGTGCCAGCAGTGCCCAGACTAACTATGGCTACACCTTC; CDR3aa: CASSAQTNYGYTF
v_gene: TRBV7-2; j_gene: TRBJ2-3; abundance: .; len: 15; d_gene: TRBD2; CDR3nt: TGTGCCAGCAGCCCTGGGGGGGGACTACCGAATACGCAGTATTTT; CDR3aa: CASSPGGGLPNTQYF
v_gene: TRBV25-1; j_gene: TRBJ2-1; abundance: .; len: 17; d_gene: TRBD1; CDR3nt: TGTGCCAGCAGTCCCGGGACAGGGGGCGAGAGGTACAATGAGCAGTTCTTC; CDR3aa: CASSPGTGGERYNEQFF
v_gene: TRBV7-7; j_gene: TRBJ2-7; abundance: .; len: 17; d_gene: TRBD2; CDR3nt: TGTGCCAGCAGCTTAGGAACTAGCGGGAGTTCCTCCTACGAGCAGTACTTC; CDR3aa: CASSLGTSGSSSYEQYF
v_gene: TRBV5-4; j_gene: TRBJ1-1; abundance: .; len: 15; d_gene: TRBD1; CDR3nt: TGTGCCAGCAGCCTTATGACAGGGGGCGCCTTTGAAGCTTTCTTT; CDR3aa: CASSLMTGGAFEAFF
v_gene: TRBV5-4; j_gene: TRBJ1-2; abundance: .; len: 14; d_gene: TRBD1; CDR3nt: TGTGCCAGCAGCACTACAGGGGGCCGCTATGGCTACACCTTC; CDR3aa: CASSTTGGRYGYTF
v_gene: TRBV7-2; j_gene: TRBJ2-5; abundance: .; len: 17; d_gene: TRBD2; CDR3nt: TGTGCCAGCAGCTTAGTTCGGCTAGCGGGAGGGCAAGAGACCCAGTACTTC; CDR3aa: CASSLVRLAGGQETQYF
v_gene: TRBV11-3; j_gene: TRBJ2-1; abundance: .; len: 14; d_gene: TRBD2; CDR3nt: TGTGCCAGCAGCTCGGGACTAGCCTACAATGAGCAGTTCTTC; CDR3aa: CASSSGLAYNEQFF
v_gene: TRBV9; j_gene: TRBJ2-3; abundance: .; len: 14; d_gene: .; CDR3nt: TGTGCCAGCAGCGCGACAGGCAGCACAGATACGCAGTATTTT; CDR3aa: CASSATGSTDTQYF
v_gene: TRBV5-1; j_gene: TRBJ2-3; abundance: .; len: 17; d_gene: TRBD2; CDR3nt: TGCGCCAACAGCTCGGGCACTTTAGCGGGAGGGCGGGATACGCAGTATTTT; CDR3aa: CANSSGTLAGGRDTQYF
v_gene: TRBV18; j_gene: TRBJ2-5; abundance: few; len: 14; d_gene: .; CDR3nt: TGTGCCAGCTCACCACCGTGGGCCCGAGAGACCCAGTACTTC; CDR3aa: CASSPPWARETQYF
v_gene: TRBV6-1; j_gene: TRBJ2-5; abundance: once; len: 15; d_gene: .; CDR3nt: TGTGCCAGCAGCGAGGAGGAGGGAGGCCAAGAGACCCAGTACTTC; CDR3aa: CASSEEEGGQETQYF
v_gene: TRBV7-6; j_gene: TRBJ1-2; abundance: .; len: 15; d_gene: TRBD1; CDR3nt: TGTGCCAGCAGCGCAGATGACAGGGCAAGCTATGGCTACACCTTC; CDR3aa: CASSADDRASYGYTF
v_gene: TRBV7-8; j_gene: TRBJ2-5; abundance: few; len: 14; d_gene: TRBD2; CDR3nt: TGTGCCAGCAGCTTTGGGACTAGCGGGGAGACCCAGTACTTC; CDR3aa: CASSFGTSGETQYF
v_gene: TRBV6-5; j_gene: TRBJ2-7; abundance: .; len: 14; d_gene: TRBD2; CDR3nt: TGTGCCAGCAGTTCAATAGCGGGAGTTACCGAGCAGTACTTC; CDR3aa: CASSSIAGVTEQYF
v_gene: TRBV27; j_gene: TRBJ1-1; abundance: few; len: 13; d_gene: .; CDR3nt: TGTGCCAGCAGTGATCAGGGGAAGACTGAAGCTTTCTTT; CDR3aa: CASSDQGKTEAFF
v_gene: TRBV7-7; j_gene: TRBJ2-7; abundance: few; len: 15; d_gene: .; CDR3nt: TGTGCCAGCAGCTTAGAGACAGGCCCTACCTACGAGCAGTACTTC; CDR3aa: CASSLETGPTYEQYF
v_gene: TRBV30; j_gene: TRBJ1-2; abundance: .; len: 14; d_gene: TRBD1; CDR3nt: TGTGCCTGGAGTGTAGGAGGGGGCGCCTATGGCTACACCTTC; CDR3aa: CAWSVGGGAYGYTF
v_gene: TRBV30; j_gene: TRBJ2-6; abundance: .; len: 16; d_gene: .; CDR3nt: TGTGCCTGGAGTGTACCGGCAGGGGCTGGGGCCAACGTCCTGACTTTC; CDR3aa: CAWSVPAGAGANVLTF
v_gene: TRBV19; j_gene: TRBJ2-1; abundance: .; len: 17; d_gene: TRBD2; CDR3nt: TGTGCCAGTAGTCCCCCCTTGCGGGAGGGATCATACAATGAGCAGTTCTTC; CDR3aa: CASSPPLREGSYNEQFF
v_gene: TRBV11-3; j_gene: TRBJ1-4; abundance: .; len: 15; d_gene: TRBD1; CDR3nt: TGTGCCAGCAGCGACCGGACAGGGGGAACTGAAAAACTGTTTTTT; CDR3aa: CASSDRTGGTEKLFF
v_gene: TRBV4-1; j_gene: TRBJ1-2; abundance: .; len: 13; d_gene: .; CDR3nt: TGCGCCAGCAGCCAGGAAGGCAGGTCCGGCTACACCTTC; CDR3aa: CASSQEGRSGYTF
v_gene: TRBV6-5; j_gene: TRBJ2-7; abundance: .; len: 14; d_gene: TRBD2; CDR3nt: TGTGCCAGCACTCCCCAGCGGGGGTCCACCGAGCAGTACTTC; CDR3aa: CASTPQRGSTEQYF